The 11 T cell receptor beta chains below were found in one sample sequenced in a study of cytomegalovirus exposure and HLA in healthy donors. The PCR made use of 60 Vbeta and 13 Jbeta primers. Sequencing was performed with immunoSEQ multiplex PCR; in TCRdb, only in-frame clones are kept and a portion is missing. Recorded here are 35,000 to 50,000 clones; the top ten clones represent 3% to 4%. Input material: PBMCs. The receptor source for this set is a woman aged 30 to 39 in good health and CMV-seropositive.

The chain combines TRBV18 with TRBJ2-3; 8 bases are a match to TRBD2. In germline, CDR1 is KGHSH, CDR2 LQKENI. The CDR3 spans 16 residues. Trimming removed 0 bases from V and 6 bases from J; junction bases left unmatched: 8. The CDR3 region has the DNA TGTGCCAGCTCACCACCGCGGGGGGCCATGGGGGATACGCAGTATTTT. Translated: CASSPPRGAMGDTQYF.

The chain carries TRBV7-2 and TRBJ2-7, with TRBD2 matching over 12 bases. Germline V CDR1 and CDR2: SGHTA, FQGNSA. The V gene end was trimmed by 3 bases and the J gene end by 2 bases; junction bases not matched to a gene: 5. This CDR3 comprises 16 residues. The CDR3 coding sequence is TGTGCCAGCAGCTTTGTGGCTAGCGGGGGGGCCTACGAGCAGTACTTC. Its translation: CASSFVASGGAYEQYF.

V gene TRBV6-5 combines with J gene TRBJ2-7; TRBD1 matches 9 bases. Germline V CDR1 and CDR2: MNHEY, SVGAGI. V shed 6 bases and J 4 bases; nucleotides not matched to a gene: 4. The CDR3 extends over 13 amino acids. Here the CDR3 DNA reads TGTGCCAGCAGAGACAGGGGGTATTACGAGCAGTACTTC. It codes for CASRDRGYYEQYF.

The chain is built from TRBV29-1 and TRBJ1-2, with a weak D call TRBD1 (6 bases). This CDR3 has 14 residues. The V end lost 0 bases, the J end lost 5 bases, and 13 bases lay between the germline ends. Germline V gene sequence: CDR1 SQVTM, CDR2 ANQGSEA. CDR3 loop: CSVEDNRVRYGYTF. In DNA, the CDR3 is TGCAGCGTTGAAGATAACAGGGTACGATATGGCTACACCTTC.

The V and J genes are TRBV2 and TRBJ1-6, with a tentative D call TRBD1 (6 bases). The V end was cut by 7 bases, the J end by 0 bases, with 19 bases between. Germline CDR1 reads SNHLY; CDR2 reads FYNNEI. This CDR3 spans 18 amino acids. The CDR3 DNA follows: TGTGCCAGCACCCTGCTGGACAGTAGAAGCTCCTATAATTCACCCCTCCACTTT. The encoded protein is CASTLLDSRSSYNSPLHF.

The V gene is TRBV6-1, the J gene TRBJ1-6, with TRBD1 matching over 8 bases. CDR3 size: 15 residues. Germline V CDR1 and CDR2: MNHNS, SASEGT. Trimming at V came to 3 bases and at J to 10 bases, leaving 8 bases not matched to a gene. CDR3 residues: CASSDGQGANSPLHF. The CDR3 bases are TGTGCCAGCAGTGATGGACAGGGTGCGAACTCACCCCTCCACTTT.

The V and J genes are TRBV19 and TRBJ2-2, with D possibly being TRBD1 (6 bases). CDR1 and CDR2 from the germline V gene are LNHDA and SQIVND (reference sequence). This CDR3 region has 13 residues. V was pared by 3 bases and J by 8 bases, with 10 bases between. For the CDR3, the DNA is TGTGCCAGTAGTATCTGGGGGCTGGGGGAGCTGTTTTTT. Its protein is CASSIWGLGELFF.

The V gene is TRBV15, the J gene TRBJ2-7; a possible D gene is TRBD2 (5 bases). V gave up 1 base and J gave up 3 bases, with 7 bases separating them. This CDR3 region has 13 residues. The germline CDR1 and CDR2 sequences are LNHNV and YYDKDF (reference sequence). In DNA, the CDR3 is TGTGCCACCAGCAGAGGACGGGGCTACGAGCAGTACTTC. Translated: CATSRGRGYEQYF.

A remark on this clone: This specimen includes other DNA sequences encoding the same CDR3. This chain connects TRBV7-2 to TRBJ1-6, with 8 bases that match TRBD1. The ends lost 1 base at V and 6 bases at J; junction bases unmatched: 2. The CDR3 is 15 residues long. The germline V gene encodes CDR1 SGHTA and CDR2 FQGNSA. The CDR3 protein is CASSLGTGRNSPLHF. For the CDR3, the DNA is TGTGCCAGCAGCTTAGGGACAGGGCGTAATTCACCCCTCCACTTT.

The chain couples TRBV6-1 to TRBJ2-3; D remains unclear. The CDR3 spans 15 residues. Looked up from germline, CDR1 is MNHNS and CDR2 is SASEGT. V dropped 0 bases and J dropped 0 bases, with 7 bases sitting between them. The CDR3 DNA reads TGTGCCAGCAGTGAAGCCTTTGTCAGCACAGATACGCAGTATTTT. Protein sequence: CASSEAFVSTDTQYF.

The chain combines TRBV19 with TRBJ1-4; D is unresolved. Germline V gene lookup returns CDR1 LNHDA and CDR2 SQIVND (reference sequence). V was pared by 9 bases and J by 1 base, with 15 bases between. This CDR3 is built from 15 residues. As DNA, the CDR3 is TGTGCCAGCTCCGTTATCGGAGGAACTAATGAAAAACTGTTTTTT. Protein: CASSVIGGTNEKLFF.